These 7 T cell receptor beta chains came from one sample sequenced in a study of shared T cell receptors in the human thymus. Profiled with immunoSEQ multiplex PCR; TCRdb holds only in-frame clones, not every one. Of hundreds of thousands of clones listed, roughly 86% were seen once; the top ten hold roughly 0.0094%. This sample also belongs to another study, concerning human thymus T cells.

The sequencing input was thymocytes. The receptors shown here come from a boy in the first two years of life with a congenital heart defect.

This rearrangement joins TRBV13 to TRBJ1-1; 7 bases match TRBD1. The germline gives CDR1 PRHDT, CDR2 FYEKMQ (reference sequence). V gave up 5 bases and J gave up 8 bases; unmatched junction bases: 8. The CDR3 contains 13 residues. The CDR3 loop is CASSPRRTGEAFF. The CDR3 DNA follows: TGTGCCAGCAGCCCTCGAAGGACAGGCGAAGCTTTCTTT.

The gene calls are TRBV28 and TRBJ1-1; D is undetermined. Germline V gives CDR1 MDHEN, CDR2 SYDVKM. The length of the CDR3 is 16 residues. V lost 5 bases and J lost 0, with 16 bases in between. This chain's CDR3 is CASSLDKAKMNTEAFF. The CDR3 DNA reads TGTGCCAGCAGTCTCGACAAGGCAAAGATGAACACTGAAGCTTTCTTT. The complete variable domain, with remaining parts taken from reference TRBV28 and TRBJ1-1, reads DVKVTQSSRYLVKRTGEKVFLECVQDMDHENMFWYRQDPGLGLRLIYFSYDVKMKEKGDIPEGYSVSREKKERFSLILESASTNQTSMYLCASSLDKAKMNTEAFFGQGTRLTVV.

The chain carries TRBV21-1 and TRBJ1-2; TRBD1 is the table's D call, not checked against the DNA. TRBV21-1 is a pseudogene locus. This CDR3 comprises 11 residues. The CDR3 loop reads CASSKWGRNTF. The CDR3 nucleotides are TGTGCCAGCAGCAAATGGGGCAGAAACACCTTC.

The chain joins TRBV2 to TRBJ2-2; 9 bases agree with TRBD2. Germline V gene lookup returns CDR1 SNHLY and CDR2 FYNNEI. With V trimmed by 2 bases and J by 2 bases, 6 bases remained unmatched. This CDR3 has 17 residues. The CDR3 DNA reads TGTGCCAGCAGTGAACCTAGCGGGGCCTTTAACACCGGGGAGCTGTTTTTT. Amino acid sequence: CASSEPSGAFNTGELFF. Combining the CDR3 with reference TRBV2 and TRBJ2-2 gives the whole variable domain EPEVTQTPSHQVTQMGQEVILRCVPISNHLYFYWYRQILGQKVEFLVSFYNNEISEKSEIFDDQFSVERPDGSNFTLKIRSTKLEDSAMYFCASSEPSGAFNTGELFFGEGSRLTVL.

The CDR3 sequence: CASSNLAGVRYEQFF. The CDR3 DNA reads TGTGCCAGCAGTAATCTAGCGGGAGTGAGGTATGAGCAGTTCTTC. The chain couples TRBV6-6 to TRBJ2-1, with 10 positions matching TRBD2. This CDR3 contains 15 residues. V shed 5 bases, J shed 8 bases, and the junction held 9 bases outside the gene matches. CDR1 and CDR2 from the germline V gene are MNHNY and SVGAGI (reference sequence).

The chain carries TRBV4-1 and TRBJ1-2; 8 nucleotides line up with TRBD1. The CDR3 is made up of 15 amino acids. Germline V CDR1 and CDR2: MGHRA, YSYEKL. The V and J ends lost 3 bases and 1 base, in that order; junction bases with no gene match: 4. This CDR3 is CASSQGQDHNYGYTF. CDR3 DNA sequence: TGCGCCAGCAGCCAGGGACAGGACCATAACTATGGCTACACCTTC.

Remarks on this clone: Sequence at one end of the junction differs from germline and may be a read error. The chain is built from TRBV30 and TRBJ1-2, with D possibly matching TRBD1 (6 bases). The CDR3 runs 12 residues. The germline gives CDR1 GTSNPN, CDR2 SVGIG (reference sequence). The CDR3 bases are TGTGTCTGGACGGACAGTAACTATGGCTACACCTTC. Its protein is CVWTDSNYGYTF. The full variable domain, with the rest looked up from reference TRBV30 and TRBJ1-2, is SQTIHQWPATLVQPVGSPLSLECTVEGTSNPNLYWYRQAAGRGLQLLFYSVGIGQISSEVPQNLSASRPQDRQFILSSKKLLLSDSGFYLCVWTDSNYGYTFGSGTRLTVV.